This T cell receptor beta chain was identified in a study of cytomegalovirus exposure and HLA in healthy donors. Study-wide results and caveats: Sequencing had likely introduced a cluster of highly shared sequence variants as an artifact. Despite most TCR sequences being rare, some public TCRs occurred in many donors. The HLA-A and HLA-B alleles of most subjects were reportedly predicted accurately from TCR beta sequences.

V was clipped by 0 bases and J by 10 bases; unmatched bases: 8. In germline, CDR1 is ENHRY, CDR2 SYGVKD. The CDR3 totals 16 residues. The PCR employed 60 Vbeta primers together with 13 Jbeta primers. TCRdb's copy holds only in-frame clones and misses some; the assay was immunoSEQ multiplex PCR. The data contain over 95,000 clones, 65% to 80% of them singletons. Note on this clone: Antigen unknown.

Sequenced material: PBMCs. The V and J genes are TRBV10-3 and TRBJ1-6, with 8 bases fitting TRBD1. The origin of this receptor is a man aged 40-49 years in good health and CMV-seropositive. The CDR3 region is CAISESKQGDQSPLHF. The DNA for the CDR3 is TGTGCCATCAGTGAGTCGAAACAGGGGGACCAATCACCCCTCCACTTT.